Below, 26 T cell receptor beta chains from the same sample are listed, as sequenced in a study of T-cell reconstitution after alpha-beta-depleted transplantation in children. Using unique molecular identifiers, the investigators prepared the TCRbeta library. Each CDR3 protein is one row after TCRdb ran MiXCR on the PCR reads. The repertoire holds 300,000 to 350,000 distinct CDR3 sequences, around 25% seen once, with about 10% in the top ten. The specimen was PBMCs, mostly from graft donor cells, collected 180 days after TCRalphabeta/CD19-depleted stem cell transplant. These receptors all stem from a male patient aged 5 to 17 who had a stem cell transplant for acute lymphoblastic leukemia, so the T cells may come from the graft donor.

There are a few counts of this clonotype. The chain uses TRBV10-3 and TRBJ2-3, with D hard to call. Between the trimmed V and J ends, which lost 2 bases and 4 bases, there was a span of 4 bases. This CDR3 is 12 amino acids long. The germline CDR1 and CDR2 sequences are ENHRY and SYGVKD. CDR3 loop: CAISERADTQYF. CDR3 coding DNA: TGTGCCATCAGTGAGAGGGCAGATACGCAGTATTTT.

V gene TRBV4-2 combines with J gene TRBJ2-5; weak D call: TRBD2 (6 bases). Trimming took off 1 base at V and 2 bases at J, with 17 bases between the two ends. CDR3 length: 17 amino acids. Germline V gene lookup returns CDR1 LGHNA and CDR2 YNFKEQ. As DNA, the CDR3 is TGTGCCAGCAGCCAAGGAGATCAGGCGGGGATACAAGAGACCCAGTACTTC. Its protein is CASSQGDQAGIQETQYF.

A word on this clonotype: The CDR3 does not close with the conserved phenylalanine or tryptophan, likely indicating a read error. The chain couples TRBV28 to TRBJ2-7; no clear D gene. Trimming removed 3 bases at V and 3 bases at J, with 18 bases between. The CDR3 runs to 16 residues. CDR1 MDHEN and CDR2 SYDVKM come from the germline V gene. The CDR3 coding sequence is TGTGCCAGCAGTTTGTCCCTCACAGCTTCCTACTACGAGCAGTACTCC. This translates into CASSLSLTASYYEQYS.

Ten or more counts support this clonotype. This sequence joins TRBV21-1 and TRBJ2-7; the D call TRBD1 from the table was never checked on the DNA. TRBV21-1 is labeled a pseudogene. The CDR3 has 15 amino acids. This CDR3 reads CASSITTGVAYEQYF. The CDR3 DNA reads TGTGCCAGCAGCATAACGACAGGGGTAGCCTACGAGCAGTACTTC.

In this sample, this clonotype turned up a few times. The gene calls are TRBV27 and TRBJ2-1, with 8 bases aligning to TRBD2. The CDR3 length is 15 residues. Germline CDR1 is MNHEY and CDR2 is SMNVEV (reference sequence). Trimming took 2 bases from V and 2 from J; bases not matched to a gene: 2. CDR3 sequence reads: CASSLNSGAYNEQFF. The DNA of the CDR3 is TGTGCCAGCAGTTTAAATAGCGGGGCCTACAATGAGCAGTTCTTC.

This rearrangement joins TRBV5-1 to TRBJ2-7; 8 bases map to TRBD2. Germline CDR1 SGHRS, CDR2 YFSETQ. The V gene end was trimmed by 4 bases and the J gene end by 6 bases; junction bases not matched to a gene: 6. This CDR3 has 13 amino acids. This chain's CDR3 is CASSAGSGGEQYF. The CDR3, as DNA: TGCGCCAGCAGCGCCGGGAGCGGGGGCGAGCAGTACTTC.

The chain couples TRBV7-8 to TRBJ2-1, with TRBD2 matching 11 bases. CDR1 and CDR2 (germline): SGHVS, FQNEAQ. V trimming: 5 bases; J trimming: 5 bases; junction bases outside the gene matches: 11. CDR3 length: 17 amino acids. CDR3: CASSLRTSGLGNNEQFF. Written as DNA, the CDR3 is TGTGCCAGCAGCCTCCGGACTAGCGGGTTGGGGAACAATGAGCAGTTCTTC.

The chain combines TRBV5-6 with TRBJ2-7; no clear D gene. CDR1 is SGHDT, CDR2 YYEEEE, per germline. The CDR3 sequence is 13 residues long. V lost 2 bases, J lost 6 bases, and 12 bases lay in between. DNA for the CDR3: TGTGCCAGCAGCTTAGGGCAGCCGTCCGAGCAGTACTTC. It encodes CASSLGQPSEQYF.

The chain is built from TRBV11-2 and TRBJ1-1, with 11 bases identical to TRBD1. The length of the CDR3 is 17 residues. The germline gives CDR1 SGHAT, CDR2 FQNNGV. The V and J ends lost 4 bases and 2 bases, in that order; junction bases with no gene match: 9. CDR3 in DNA: TGTGCCAGCAGCTCCCGGACAGGGGGCCTATTTAACACTGAAGCTTTCTTT. This encodes CASSSRTGGLFNTEAFF.

This clonotype was observed a handful of times. V and J are TRBV6-1 and TRBJ1-1; 9 nucleotides agree with TRBD1. The CDR3 is made up of 15 amino acids. V was pared by 7 bases and J by 0 bases, with 6 bases of the junction left unmatched. Germline CDR1 MNHNS, CDR2 SASEGT. In DNA, the CDR3 is TGTGCCAGCAATCCCGACAGGGGGGTGAACACTGAAGCTTTCTTT. It specifies CASNPDRGVNTEAFF.

The J gene is TRBJ2-7, the V gene TRBV18, with a tentative D call TRBD1 (6 bases). The CDR3 totals 14 residues. Germline V gene data show CDR1 as KGHSH and CDR2 as LQKENI. Trimming shortened V by 8 bases and J by 4 bases, and 18 bases separated the two germline ends. CDR3 in DNA: TGTGCCAGCCAGCCCGGACAGCTGAAATACGAGCAGTACTTC. Translating it yields CASQPGQLKYEQYF.

The table lists this clonotype with a few counts. The rearrangement joins TRBV10-3 to TRBJ2-3; D ambiguous. V was clipped by 6 bases and J by 6 bases, with 13 bases between them. The CDR3 spans 13 residues. The germline CDR1 and CDR2 sequences are ENHRY and SYGVKD. CDR3: CAISARPEDTQYF. In nucleotides, the CDR3 is TGTGCCATCAGCGCCCGACCGGAGGATACGCAGTATTTT.

The chain joins TRBV5-1 to TRBJ1-2, with 9 bases identical to TRBD1. The CDR3 is made up of 15 amino acids. V shed 4 bases, J shed 8 bases, and the junction held 12 bases outside the gene matches. CDR1 and CDR2 (germline): SGHRS, YFSETQ. Written as DNA, the CDR3 is TGCGCCAGCAGCGTGTCTCCCGGGACAGGGAAGGGCTACACCTTC. Protein product: CASSVSPGTGKGYTF.

This clonotype came up many times. The DNA for the CDR3 is TGCGCCAGCAGCGAGGACAGCCAAGAGACCCAGTACTTC. It encodes CASSEDSQETQYF. The V gene is TRBV5-1, the J gene TRBJ2-5, with D maybe TRBD1 (6 bases). This CDR3 is built from 13 residues. Trimming cost V 4 bases and J 1 base, with 8 bases left between them. CDR1 and CDR2 from the germline V gene are SGHRS and YFSETQ. The full variable domain, in which reference TRBV5-1 and TRBJ2-5 provide the parts outside the CDR3, is KAGVTQTPRYLIKTRGQQVTLSCSPISGHRSVSWYQQTPGQGLQFLFEYFSETQRNKGNFPGRFSGRQFSNSRSEMNVSTLELGDSALYLCASSEDSQETQYFGPGTRLLVL.

This rearrangement joins TRBV20-1 to TRBJ1-2; possible D gene TRBD1, 6 bases. The germline V gene encodes CDR1 DFQATT and CDR2 SNEGSKA (reference sequence). There are 16 residues in the CDR3. Trimming took 6 bases from V and 4 from J, leaving 24 bases between them. CDR3 DNA: TGCAGTGCCCTAGCGGGCGCCAGGGGAGCCTCCTATGGCTACACCTTC. Protein sequence: CSALAGARGASYGYTF.

The CDR3: CASSVAAGVHETQYF. The CDR3, as DNA: TGTGCCAGCAGCGTAGCGGCGGGAGTTCATGAGACCCAGTACTTC. V is TRBV9 and J is TRBJ2-5; the match to TRBD2 covers 7 bases. The CDR3 is 15 residues long. Germline V gene lookup returns CDR1 SGDLS and CDR2 YYNGEE. V lost 0 bases and J lost 5; bases outside the gene matches: 7.

This clonotype occurred a few times. This sequence joins TRBV11-2 and TRBJ2-7; 14 positions agree with TRBD2. This CDR3 region has 18 residues. From germline, CDR1 is SGHAT and CDR2 FQNNGV. V gave up 5 bases and J gave up 1 base; unmatched junction bases: 10. In DNA, the CDR3 is TGTGCCAGCAGCACCAGCTCGACTAGCGGGAGGGGATCCTACGAGCAGTACTTC. As protein: CASSTSSTSGRGSYEQYF.

J is TRBJ2-1 and V is TRBV5-6; D remains ambiguous. Germline V gives CDR1 SGHDT, CDR2 YYEEEE. The V end was cut by 7 bases, the J end by 2 bases, with 13 bases between. The CDR3 loop spans 14 amino acids. The CDR3 reads CASSPVATYNEQFF. CDR3 bases: TGTGCCAGCTCCCCGGTAGCTACCTACAATGAGCAGTTCTTC.

V gene TRBV29-1 combines with J gene TRBJ1-2; no definite D call. The CDR3 is 9 amino acids. Trimming took 4 bases from V and 12 from J, leaving 9 bases between them. CDR1 is SQVTM and CDR2 is ANQGSEA in the germline V gene. The CDR3 nucleotides read TGCAGCGTTGCCCGGGCAGACACCTTC. It encodes CSVARADTF.

This clonotype came up a few times. The gene calls are TRBV20-1 and TRBJ2-1; TRBD1 is a possible D gene (5 bases). The CDR3 runs 16 residues. The V gene lost 4 bases and the J gene lost 12 bases, with 28 bases spanning the gap. Germline V gene data show CDR1 as DFQATT and CDR2 as SNEGSKA (reference sequence). The CDR3: CSATLRVAGPPNVQFF. The CDR3, as DNA: TGCAGTGCTACCTTAAGGGTGGCAGGGCCCCCCAACGTGCAGTTCTTC.

This clonotype was observed a handful of times. The chain couples TRBV12-3 or TRBV12-4 to TRBJ2-1, with 9 bases matching TRBD2. The J segment lost 9 bases and the V segment lost 7 bases, leaving 7 bases of the junction unmatched. The CDR3 is 13 amino acids. The CDR3 protein is CASMAGGLGEQFF. The DNA of the CDR3 is TGTGCCAGCATGGCGGGAGGGCTCGGTGAGCAGTTCTTC.

This clonotype was seen repeatedly, ten times or more. The chain has TRBV15 and TRBJ2-5, with 13 bases that match TRBD2. The CDR3 has 17 residues. Trimming took 3 bases from V and 4 from J; bases not matched to a gene: 8. From germline, CDR1 is LNHNV and CDR2 YYDKDF (reference sequence). The CDR3 region has the DNA TGTGCCACCAGCAGCAGGACTAGCGGGAGTGGAGGAGAGACCCAGTACTTC. Its protein product is CATSSRTSGSGGETQYF.

This clonotype has a handful of counts. V usage is TRBV10-3 and J usage is TRBJ1-2; TRBD1 aligns across 8 bases. V shed 5 bases, J shed 3 bases, and the junction held 8 bases outside the gene matches. Germline-derived CDR1 and CDR2 are ENHRY and SYGVKD. The CDR3 length is 15 residues. CDR3 protein: CAISLLDRDYYGYTF. CDR3 bases: TGTGCCATCAGTCTTTTGGACAGGGATTACTATGGCTACACCTTC.

This clonotype was seen a handful of times. This sequence joins TRBV3-1 and TRBJ1-6; the D gene is possibly TRBD1 (5 bases). Germline V gene sequence: CDR1 LGHDT, CDR2 YNNKEL (reference sequence). Trimming removed 4 bases from V and 13 bases from J, with 11 bases in between. This CDR3 comprises 12 residues. The CDR3 region is CASSRQGTPLHF. CDR3 sequence (DNA): TGTGCCAGCAGCCGCCAGGGCACCCCCCTCCACTTT. Full variable domain (rest looked up from reference TRBV3-1 and TRBJ1-6): DTAVSQTPKYLVTQMGNDKSIKCEQNLGHDTMYWYKQDSKKFLKIMFSYNNKELIINETVPNRFSPKSPDKAHLNLHINSLELGDSAVYFCASSRQGTPLHFGNGTRLTVT.

The chain has TRBV6-5 and TRBJ2-5, with 9 bases that match TRBD2. Trimming removed 4 bases from V and 5 bases from J; junction bases left unmatched: 8. The CDR3 runs to 15 residues. From germline, CDR1 is MNHEY and CDR2 SVGAGI. CDR3 region: CASSSLAGERETQYF. In DNA form, the CDR3 reads TGTGCCAGCAGTTCCTTAGCGGGAGAAAGGGAGACCCAGTACTTC.

This clonotype was recorded a few times. Mismatch with germline at one junction end may stem from a read error. This chain uses TRBV7-9 with TRBJ2-1; 9 nucleotides align to TRBD1. This CDR3 has 17 residues. Germline V lookup: CDR1 SEHNR, CDR2 FQNEAQ (reference sequence). The CDR3 sequence: CASSPIPGTGPDNEQFF. The CDR3, as DNA: TGTGCCAGCAGCCCTATTCCCGGGACAGGGCCCGACAATGAGCAGTTCTTT.